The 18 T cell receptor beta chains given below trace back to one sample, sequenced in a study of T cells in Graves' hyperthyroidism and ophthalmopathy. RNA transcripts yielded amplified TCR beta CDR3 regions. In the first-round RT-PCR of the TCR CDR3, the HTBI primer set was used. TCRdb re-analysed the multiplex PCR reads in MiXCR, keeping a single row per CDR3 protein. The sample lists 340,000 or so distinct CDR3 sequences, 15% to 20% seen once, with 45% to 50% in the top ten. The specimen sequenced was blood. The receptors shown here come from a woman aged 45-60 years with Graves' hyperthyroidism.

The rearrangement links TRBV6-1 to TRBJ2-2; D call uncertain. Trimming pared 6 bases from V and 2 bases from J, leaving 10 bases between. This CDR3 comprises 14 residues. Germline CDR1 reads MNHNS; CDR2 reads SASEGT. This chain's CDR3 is CASSFQYNTGELFF. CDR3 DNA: TGTGCCAGCAGCTTTCAGTACAACACCGGGGAGCTGTTTTTT.

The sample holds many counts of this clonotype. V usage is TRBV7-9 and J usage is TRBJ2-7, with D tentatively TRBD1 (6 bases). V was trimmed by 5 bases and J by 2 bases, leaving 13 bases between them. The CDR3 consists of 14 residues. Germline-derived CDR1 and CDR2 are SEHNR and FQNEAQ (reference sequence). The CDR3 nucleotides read TGTGCCAGCAGCGAAAGGGACACGACCTACGAGCAGTACTTC. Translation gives CASSERDTTYEQYF.

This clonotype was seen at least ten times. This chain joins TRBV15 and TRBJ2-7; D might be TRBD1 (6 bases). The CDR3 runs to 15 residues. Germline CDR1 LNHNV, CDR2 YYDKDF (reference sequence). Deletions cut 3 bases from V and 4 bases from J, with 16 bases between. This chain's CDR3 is CATSRDSSTFYEQYF. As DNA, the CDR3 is TGTGCCACCAGCAGGGACAGCTCTACTTTTTACGAGCAGTACTTC. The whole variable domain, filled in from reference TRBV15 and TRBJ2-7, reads DAMVIQNPRYQVTQFGKPVTLSCSQTLNHNVMYWYQQKSSQAPKLLFHYYDKDFNNEADTPDNFQSRRPNTSFCFLDIRSPGLGDTAMYLCATSRDSSTFYEQYFGPGTRLTVT.

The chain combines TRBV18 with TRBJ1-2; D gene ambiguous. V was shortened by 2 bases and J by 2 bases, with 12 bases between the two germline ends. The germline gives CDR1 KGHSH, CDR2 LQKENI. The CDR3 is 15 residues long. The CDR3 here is CASSPVTDTNYGYTF. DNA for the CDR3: TGTGCCAGCTCACCAGTTACAGATACGAACTATGGCTACACCTTC.

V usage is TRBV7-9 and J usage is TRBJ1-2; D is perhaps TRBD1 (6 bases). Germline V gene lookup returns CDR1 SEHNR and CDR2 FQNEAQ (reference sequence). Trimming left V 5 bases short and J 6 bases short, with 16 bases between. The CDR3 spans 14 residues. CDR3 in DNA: TGTGCCAGCAGCATGTCATCGGGACACGATGGCTACACCTTC. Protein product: CASSMSSGHDGYTF.

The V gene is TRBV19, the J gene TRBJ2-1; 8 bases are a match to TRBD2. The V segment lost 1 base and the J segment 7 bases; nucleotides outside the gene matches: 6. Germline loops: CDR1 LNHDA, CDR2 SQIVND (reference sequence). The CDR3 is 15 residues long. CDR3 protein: CASSIGSGSLNEQFF. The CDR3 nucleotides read TGTGCCAGTAGTATAGGGAGCGGGAGTTTAAATGAGCAGTTCTTC.

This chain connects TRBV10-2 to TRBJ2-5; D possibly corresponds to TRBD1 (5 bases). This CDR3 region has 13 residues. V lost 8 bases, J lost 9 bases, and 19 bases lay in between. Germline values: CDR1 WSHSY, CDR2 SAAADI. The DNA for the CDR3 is TGCGCCAGCCAGTCAGCTGCAGGGATGCCCCAGTACTTC. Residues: CASQSAAGMPQYF.

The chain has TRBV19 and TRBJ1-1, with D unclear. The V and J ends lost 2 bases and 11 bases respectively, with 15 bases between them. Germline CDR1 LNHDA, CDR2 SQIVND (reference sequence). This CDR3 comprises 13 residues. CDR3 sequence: CASSIQQTQVAFF. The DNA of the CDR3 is TGTGCCAGTAGTATACAACAGACGCAGGTGGCTTTCTTT.

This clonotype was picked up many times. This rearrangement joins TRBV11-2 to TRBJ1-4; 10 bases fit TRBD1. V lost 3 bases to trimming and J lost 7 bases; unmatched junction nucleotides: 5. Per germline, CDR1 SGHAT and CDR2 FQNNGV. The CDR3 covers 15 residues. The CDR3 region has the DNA TGTGCCAGCAGCTTGGGGACAGGGGAGTTTGAAAAACTGTTTTTT. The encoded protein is CASSLGTGEFEKLFF.

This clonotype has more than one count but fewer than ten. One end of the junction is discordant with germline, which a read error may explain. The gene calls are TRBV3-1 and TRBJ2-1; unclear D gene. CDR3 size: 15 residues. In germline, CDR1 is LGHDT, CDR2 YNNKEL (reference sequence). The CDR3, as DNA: TGTGCCAGCAGCCAAGATCACCAGTCCTTCAATGAGCAGTTCTTC. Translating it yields CASSQDHQSFNEQFF.

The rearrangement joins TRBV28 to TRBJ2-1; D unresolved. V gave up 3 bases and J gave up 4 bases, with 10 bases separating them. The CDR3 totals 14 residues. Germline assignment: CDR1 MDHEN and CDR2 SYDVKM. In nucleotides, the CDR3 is TGTGCCAGCAGTTTCGCCCTGGATTACAATGAGCAGTTCTTC. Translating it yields CASSFALDYNEQFF.

The CDR3 bases are TGCAGTGCTAGGGAGACAGGCCCGGAGGGCTACACCTTC. Its translation: CSARETGPEGYTF. This chain links TRBV20-1 with TRBJ1-2; possibly TRBD1 for D (6 bases). Trimming cost V 3 bases and J 8 bases, with 16 bases left between them. From germline, CDR1 is DFQATT and CDR2 SNEGSKA (reference sequence). The length of the CDR3 is 13 residues.

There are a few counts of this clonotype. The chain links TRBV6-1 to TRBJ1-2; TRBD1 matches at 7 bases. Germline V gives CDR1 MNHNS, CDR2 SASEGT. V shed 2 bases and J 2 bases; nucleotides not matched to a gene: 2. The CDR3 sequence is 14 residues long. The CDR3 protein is CASSEYRGNYGYTF. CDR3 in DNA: TGTGCCAGCAGTGAATACAGGGGCAACTATGGCTACACCTTC.

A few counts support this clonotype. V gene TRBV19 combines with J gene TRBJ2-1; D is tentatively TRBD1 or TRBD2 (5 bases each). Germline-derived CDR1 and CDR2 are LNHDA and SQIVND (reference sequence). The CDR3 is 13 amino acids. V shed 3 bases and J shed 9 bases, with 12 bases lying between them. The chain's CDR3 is CASSIVLGVEQFF. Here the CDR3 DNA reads TGTGCCAGTAGTATCGTATTGGGGGTTGAGCAGTTCTTC. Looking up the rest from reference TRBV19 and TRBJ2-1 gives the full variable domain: DGGITQSPKYLFRKEGQNVTLSCEQNLNHDAMYWYRQDPGQGLRLIYYSQIVNDFQKGDIAEGYSVSREKKESFPLTVTSAQKNPTAFYLCASSIVLGVEQFFGPGTRLTVL.

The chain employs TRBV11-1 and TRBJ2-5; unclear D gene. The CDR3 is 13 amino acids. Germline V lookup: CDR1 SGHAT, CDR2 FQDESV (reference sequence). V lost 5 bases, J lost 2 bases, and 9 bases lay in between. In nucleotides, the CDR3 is TGTGCCAGCAGCCAGCCCCTACAAGAGACCCAGTACTTC. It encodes CASSQPLQETQYF.

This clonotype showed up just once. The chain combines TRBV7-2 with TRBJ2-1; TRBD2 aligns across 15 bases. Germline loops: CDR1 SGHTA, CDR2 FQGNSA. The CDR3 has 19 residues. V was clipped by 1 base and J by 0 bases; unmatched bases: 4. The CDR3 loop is CASSLVGLAGGSSYNEQFF. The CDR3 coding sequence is TGTGCCAGCAGCTTAGTGGGACTAGCGGGGGGAAGCTCCTACAATGAGCAGTTCTTC.

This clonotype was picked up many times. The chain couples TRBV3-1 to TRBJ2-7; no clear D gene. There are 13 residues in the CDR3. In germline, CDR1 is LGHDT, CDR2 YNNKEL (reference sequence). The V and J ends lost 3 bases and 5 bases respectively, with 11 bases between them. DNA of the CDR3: TGTGCCAGCAGCCACGGAGCAGGCAACGAGCAGTACGTC. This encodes CASSHGAGNEQYV.

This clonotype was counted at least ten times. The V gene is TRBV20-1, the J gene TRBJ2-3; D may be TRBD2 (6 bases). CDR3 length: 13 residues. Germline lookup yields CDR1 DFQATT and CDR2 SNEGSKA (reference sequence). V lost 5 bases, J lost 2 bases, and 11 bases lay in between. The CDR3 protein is CSAPTSPTDTQYF. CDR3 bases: TGCAGTGCTCCGACTAGTCCCACAGATACGCAGTATTTT.